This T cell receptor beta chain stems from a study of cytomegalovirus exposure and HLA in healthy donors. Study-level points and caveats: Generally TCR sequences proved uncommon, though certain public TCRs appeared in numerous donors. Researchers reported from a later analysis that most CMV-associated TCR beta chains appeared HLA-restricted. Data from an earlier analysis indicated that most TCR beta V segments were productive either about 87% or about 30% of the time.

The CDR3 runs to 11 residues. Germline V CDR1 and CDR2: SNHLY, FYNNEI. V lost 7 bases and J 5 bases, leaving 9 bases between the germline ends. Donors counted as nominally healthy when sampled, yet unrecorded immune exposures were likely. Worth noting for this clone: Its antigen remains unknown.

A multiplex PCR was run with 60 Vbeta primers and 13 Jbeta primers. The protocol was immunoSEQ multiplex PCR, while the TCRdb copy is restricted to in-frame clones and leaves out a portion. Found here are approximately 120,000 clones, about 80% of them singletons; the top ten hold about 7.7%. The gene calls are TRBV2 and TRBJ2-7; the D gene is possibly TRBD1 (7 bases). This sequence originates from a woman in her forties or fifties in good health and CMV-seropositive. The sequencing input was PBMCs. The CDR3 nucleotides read TGTGCCAGCACCAGGGGGGACGAGCAGTACTTC. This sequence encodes CASTRGDEQYF.